These 7 T cell receptor beta chains were all obtained from the same sample, sequenced in a study of human CD8 memory T cell subsets (dated by TCRdb to the early 2020s). The reads were generated on a NextSeq 550. A Human TCR Profiling Kit was used to prepare UMI-labeled 5' RACE TCRbeta libraries. Following TCRdb reprocessing, every CDR3 protein sequence forms one entry, and DNA is not provided. The sample's records list about 7,000 distinct CDR3 sequences. The ten largest make up about a quarter of the sample. The sample comprised CD8+ stem-like memory T cells (TSCM and TCM) sorted from PBMCs. This specimen's cell subset or site label, interpreted: stem-like memory CD8 T cells (TSTEM), CCR7+ PD-1- TIGIT-. Receptor source: a human donor in good health.

This rearrangement joins TRBV7-6 to TRBJ2-1. Germline values: CDR1 SGHVS, CDR2 FNYEAQ. This CDR3 is 11 amino acids long. CDR3: CASSLGNEQFF.

This clonotype is deemed medium-sized by its frequency. V usage is TRBV20-1 and J usage is TRBJ1-2. Germline CDR1 DFQATT, CDR2 SNEGSKA (reference sequence). The CDR3 runs to 12 residues. This CDR3 reads CSAKGMGYGYTF.

The chain combines TRBV30 with TRBJ2-7. CDR1 GTSNPN and CDR2 SVGIG come from the germline V gene (reference sequence). CDR3 size: 13 residues. The CDR3 loop is CAWRYEDQIEQYF. The full variable domain, with the rest looked up from reference TRBV30 and TRBJ2-7, is SQTIHQWPATLVQPVGSPLSLECTVEGTSNPNLYWYRQAAGRGLQLLFYSVGIGQISSEVPQNLSASRPQDRQFILSSKKLLLSDSGFYLCAWRYEDQIEQYFGPGTRLTVT.

Its frequency marks this clonotype as medium-sized. The chain couples TRBV5-6 to TRBJ2-3. The CDR3 runs 12 residues. Per the germline V gene, CDR1 is SGHDT and CDR2 is YYEEEE. CDR3 region: CASSLGSDTQYF.

The chain employs TRBV2 and TRBJ2-2; the TCRdb call, TRBD2, lacks DNA for checking. The CDR3 covers 14 residues. Germline V CDR1 and CDR2: SNHLY, FYNNEI. The CDR3 reads CASRTSGMAGELFF.

The chain combines TRBV20-1 with TRBJ2-2; TCRdb indicates TRBD2, and absent DNA this call remains unverified. From germline, CDR1 is DFQATT and CDR2 SNEGSKA (reference sequence). The CDR3 totals 18 residues. CDR3 loop: CSARDHTSGARRTGELFF.

V is TRBV20-1 and J is TRBJ2-1; absent DNA, TCRdb's TRBD1 call cannot be checked. This CDR3 comprises 15 residues. Germline lookup yields CDR1 DFQATT and CDR2 SNEGSKA (reference sequence). CDR3 protein: CSASPDSSVFNEQFF.